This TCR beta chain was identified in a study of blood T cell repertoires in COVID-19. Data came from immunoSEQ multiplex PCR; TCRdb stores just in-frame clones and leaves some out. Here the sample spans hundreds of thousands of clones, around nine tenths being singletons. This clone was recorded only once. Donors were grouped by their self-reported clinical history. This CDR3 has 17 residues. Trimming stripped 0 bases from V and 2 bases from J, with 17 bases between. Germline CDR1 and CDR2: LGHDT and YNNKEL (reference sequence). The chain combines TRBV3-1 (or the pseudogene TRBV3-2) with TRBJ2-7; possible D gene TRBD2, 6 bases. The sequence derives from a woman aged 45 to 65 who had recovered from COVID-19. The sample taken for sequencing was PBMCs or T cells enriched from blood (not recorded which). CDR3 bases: TGTGCCAGCAGCCAAGATCCGGCAATAGCGGTCGCCTACGAGCAGTACTTC. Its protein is CASSQDPAIAVAYEQYF.